This T cell receptor (beta chain) was recovered during a study of CD8 T cells in ankylosing spondylitis. General study findings and limits: Ankylosing spondylitis blood appeared to carry a characteristic TCR beta motif of eight or nine highly homologous variants. It was reported that disease-linked clones were significantly enriched in matched ankylosing spondylitis synovial fluid.

Germline CDR1 DFQATT, CDR2 SNEGSKA (reference sequence). The CDR3 has 13 residues. V shed 3 bases and J shed 11 bases, with 19 bases lying between them. Each CDR3 protein is one row after TCRdb ran MiXCR on the 5' RACE reads. Seen here are 500,000 to 650,000 distinct CDR3 sequences, approximately 5.3% observed once, and the top ten hold roughly 3.3%. This clonotype was counted many times. Antigen: not known. The chain employs TRBV20-1 and TRBJ1-1; D ambiguous. The sequencing sample was made of blood, either unsorted or a sorted T cell fraction (not recorded which). The receptor comes from a male donor with ankylosing spondylitis. CDR3 amino acids: CSARERTLRNAFF. CDR3 DNA sequence: TGCAGTGCTAGGGAGAGGACGTTAAGAAACGCTTTCTTT.